The rows below give T cell receptor beta chains drawn from one sample of a study of blood T cell repertoires in COVID-19. Repertoires were generated with immunoSEQ multiplex PCR, while TCRdb's copy carries only in-frame clones and drops some. The repertoire holds under 450,000 clones, with approximately 90% as singletons. The sample was PBMCs or T cells enriched from blood (not recorded which). The receptors were sampled from a middle-aged woman who had been exposed to COVID-19. The CDR3 runs from the conserved cysteine through the conserved F or W. Fields, in order: J gene, D gene, clone size, V gene, CDR3 DNA, CDR3 protein. The D gene is left open where the match is weak. Size is omitted from some rows. Given values are once, few, many or a class for expanded clones.

J gene: TRBJ1-2
D gene: TRBD1
clone size: NA
V gene: TRBV25-1
CDR3 DNA: TGTGCCAGCAGTCCCCGACAGGGGAATAGATATGGCTACACCTTC
CDR3 protein: CASSPRQGNRYGYTF

J gene: TRBJ1-5
D gene: NA
clone size: NA
V gene: TRBV15
CDR3 DNA: TGTGCCACCAGCAGAGACCCGGGGGCGGGGGAGCCCCAGCATTTT
CDR3 protein: CATSRDPGAGEPQHF

J gene: TRBJ2-5
D gene: NA
clone size: NA
V gene: TRBV4-2
CDR3 DNA: TGTGCCAGCAGCCAAGATGCGGGTATTCAGTCGGAGACCCAGTACTTC
CDR3 protein: CASSQDAGIQSETQYF

J gene: TRBJ1-1
D gene: NA
clone size: NA
V gene: TRBV6-5
CDR3 DNA: TGTGCCAGCAGTTACTCGGGGAGTGTGGGGAGCACTGAAGCTTTCTTT
CDR3 protein: CASSYSGSVGSTEAFF

J gene: TRBJ1-5
D gene: NA
clone size: NA
V gene: TRBV27
CDR3 DNA: TGTGCCAGCGCTGCTGGAGGGATCAATCAGCCCCAGCATTTT
CDR3 protein: CASAAGGINQPQHF

J gene: TRBJ1-1
D gene: NA
clone size: NA
V gene: TRBV7-8
CDR3 DNA: TGTGCCAGCAGCCCCAACTCAGGGGTGGCTTTCTTT
CDR3 protein: CASSPNSGVAFF

J gene: TRBJ1-1
D gene: TRBD1
clone size: few
V gene: TRBV5-1
CDR3 DNA: TGCGCCAGCAGCCCGGGGACAGGGAGGTCTGAAGCTTTCTTT
CDR3 protein: CASSPGTGRSEAFF

J gene: TRBJ2-1
D gene: TRBD2
clone size: NA
V gene: TRBV19
CDR3 DNA: TGTGCCAGTAGTAGGACTAGCGGGGGCCCCTCCTACAATGAGCAGTTCTTC
CDR3 protein: CASSRTSGGPSYNEQFF

J gene: TRBJ1-2
D gene: NA
clone size: NA
V gene: TRBV3-1/TRBV3-2
CDR3 DNA: TGTGCCAGCAGCTCCAACAGCCTTTGGGGCTACACCTTC
CDR3 protein: CASSSNSLWGYTF

J gene: TRBJ2-7
D gene: TRBD1
clone size: NA
V gene: TRBV24-1
CDR3 DNA: TGTGCCACCAGTCAGATCGGGACAGATCTCCCCTACGAGCAGTACTTC
CDR3 protein: CATSQIGTDLPYEQYF

J gene: TRBJ2-3
D gene: TRBD2
clone size: NA
V gene: TRBV2
CDR3 DNA: TGTGCCAGCAGTGCCAGCGGGGGGGCAGATACGCAGTATTTT
CDR3 protein: CASSASGGADTQYF

J gene: TRBJ1-4
D gene: TRBD1
clone size: NA
V gene: TRBV5-1
CDR3 DNA: TGCGCCAGCAGCGTAAGGGGGCAAAATGAAAAACTGTTTTTT
CDR3 protein: CASSVRGQNEKLFF

J gene: TRBJ1-4
D gene: NA
clone size: NA
V gene: TRBV7-9
CDR3 DNA: TGTGCCAGCAGCTTATTGGCCTACGGGTCTAATGAAAAACTGTTTTTT
CDR3 protein: CASSLLAYGSNEKLFF

J gene: TRBJ1-3
D gene: TRBD1
clone size: many
V gene: TRBV29-1
CDR3 DNA: TGCAGCGTTGAAACAGGGGATGGAAACACCATATATTTT
CDR3 protein: CSVETGDGNTIYF

J gene: TRBJ2-1
D gene: NA
clone size: NA
V gene: TRBV19
CDR3 DNA: TGTGCCAGTAAGGTGGGGCCGTCCTACAATGAGCAGTTCTTC
CDR3 protein: CASKVGPSYNEQFF

J gene: TRBJ2-3
D gene: TRBD2
clone size: NA
V gene: TRBV6-6
CDR3 DNA: TGTGCCAGCAGCGGCGGGGGGGCAGATACGCAGTATTTT
CDR3 protein: CASSGGGADTQYF

J gene: TRBJ1-4
D gene: NA
clone size: NA
V gene: TRBV5-1
CDR3 DNA: TGCGCCAGCAGCTTGCCAGGGGAAAAACTGTTTTTT
CDR3 protein: CASSLPGEKLFF

J gene: TRBJ2-3
D gene: NA
clone size: NA
V gene: TRBV7-2
CDR3 DNA: TGTGCCAGCAGCTTAGTCGGTAGCCTCACAGATACGCAGTATTTT
CDR3 protein: CASSLVGSLTDTQYF

J gene: TRBJ1-5
D gene: NA
clone size: NA
V gene: TRBV5-8
CDR3 DNA: TGTGCCAGCAGCTTGGGAGGGATTAGCAATCAGCCCCAGCATTTT
CDR3 protein: CASSLGGISNQPQHF

J gene: TRBJ2-1
D gene: TRBD2
clone size: once
V gene: TRBV7-2
CDR3 DNA: TGTGCCAGCAGAAGGCCGGGACTAGGAGACGGTGAGCAGTTCTTC
CDR3 protein: CASRRPGLGDGEQFF

J gene: TRBJ1-6
D gene: NA
clone size: NA
V gene: TRBV19
CDR3 DNA: TGTGCCAGTAGCCTGGTTAGCTCCTATAATTCACCCCTCCACTTT
CDR3 protein: CASSLVSSYNSPLHF

J gene: TRBJ2-4
D gene: TRBD2
clone size: NA
V gene: TRBV9
CDR3 DNA: TGTGCCAGCAGCGGCCCCTCGGGGGGGCGGGCTAAAAACATTCAGTACTTC
CDR3 protein: CASSGPSGGRAKNIQYF

J gene: TRBJ1-1
D gene: NA
clone size: NA
V gene: TRBV30
CDR3 DNA: TGTGCCTGGAGTGAGGGGTCGCACACTGAAGCTTTCTTT
CDR3 protein: CAWSEGSHTEAFF

J gene: TRBJ2-1
D gene: TRBD2
clone size: NA
V gene: TRBV3-1/TRBV3-2
CDR3 DNA: TGTGCCAGCAGCCAACCCCGTGGGACTAGCGGGGGGGCCGGGTTGAATGAGCAGTTCTTC
CDR3 protein: CASSQPRGTSGGAGLNEQFF

J gene: TRBJ1-2
D gene: TRBD1
clone size: NA
V gene: TRBV27
CDR3 DNA: TGTGCCAGCTGCACCAAAGACAGGGTTCCACTTCGGTATGGCTACACCTTC
CDR3 protein: CASCTKDRVPLRYGYTF

J gene: TRBJ1-6
D gene: NA
clone size: NA
V gene: TRBV25-1
CDR3 DNA: TGTGCCAGCGGGACATTTTTCTCACCCCTCCACTTT
CDR3 protein: CASGTFFSPLHF

J gene: TRBJ2-7
D gene: NA
clone size: NA
V gene: TRBV5-5
CDR3 DNA: TGTGCCAGCACTTCATCTCCACAGGGCGGGTACGAGCAGTACTTC
CDR3 protein: CASTSSPQGGYEQYF

J gene: TRBJ2-7
D gene: NA
clone size: NA
V gene: TRBV7-2
CDR3 DNA: TGTGCCAGCAGCTTAGCCGGCGGGCGTTACGAGCAGTACTTC
CDR3 protein: CASSLAGGRYEQYF

J gene: TRBJ2-7
D gene: TRBD1
clone size: NA
V gene: TRBV2
CDR3 DNA: TGTGCCACCAAACAGACAGGGGCTTCCTACGAGCAGTACTTC
CDR3 protein: CATKQTGASYEQYF

J gene: TRBJ2-1
D gene: TRBD1
clone size: NA
V gene: TRBV3-1/TRBV3-2
CDR3 DNA: TGTGCCAGCAGCCCCGTACTCGGGACAGGGGGCCTTCCGTTCTTC
CDR3 protein: CASSPVLGTGGLPFF

J gene: TRBJ2-7
D gene: TRBD1
clone size: NA
V gene: TRBV9
CDR3 DNA: TGTGCCAGCAGCCCCCGGGACAGGGGTAAAGAGCAGTACTTC
CDR3 protein: CASSPRDRGKEQYF

J gene: TRBJ1-2
D gene: TRBD1
clone size: NA
V gene: TRBV4-3
CDR3 DNA: TGCGCCAGCAGCCAAGCCTTGGGGGTGGGACAGGGTGCCGGCTACACCTTC
CDR3 protein: CASSQALGVGQGAGYTF

J gene: TRBJ1-1
D gene: NA
clone size: NA
V gene: TRBV30
CDR3 DNA: TGTGCCTGGAGTGTTCCGGGTCAAGACACTGAAGCTTTCTTT
CDR3 protein: CAWSVPGQDTEAFF

J gene: TRBJ1-3
D gene: NA
clone size: NA
V gene: TRBV2
CDR3 DNA: TGTGCCAGCAGTGACAGGGGAGTCGGCCCTGGAAACACCATATATTTT
CDR3 protein: CASSDRGVGPGNTIYF

J gene: TRBJ1-2
D gene: TRBD1
clone size: NA
V gene: TRBV18
CDR3 DNA: TGTGCCAGCTCCCCTGGACAGGGAATAAACTATGGCTACACCTTC
CDR3 protein: CASSPGQGINYGYTF

J gene: TRBJ1-1
D gene: TRBD1
clone size: NA
V gene: TRBV2
CDR3 DNA: TGTGCCAGCAATCGAGGACAGGGGGCGTCTGAAGCTTTCTTT
CDR3 protein: CASNRGQGASEAFF

J gene: TRBJ2-1
D gene: TRBD2
clone size: NA
V gene: TRBV18
CDR3 DNA: TGTGCCAGCTCACCACGAACTAGCGGGGGGAATGAGCAGTTCTTC
CDR3 protein: CASSPRTSGGNEQFF

J gene: TRBJ1-2
D gene: NA
clone size: few
V gene: TRBV18
CDR3 DNA: TGTGCCAGCTCACCACGGGCAGGGGCAGGCTATGGCTACACCTTC
CDR3 protein: CASSPRAGAGYGYTF

J gene: TRBJ1-3
D gene: NA
clone size: NA
V gene: TRBV7-2
CDR3 DNA: TGTGCCAGCAGCTCACCCACGGGACAAGTTAACTCTGGAAACACCATATATTTT
CDR3 protein: CASSSPTGQVNSGNTIYF

J gene: TRBJ1-6
D gene: TRBD1
clone size: NA
V gene: TRBV9
CDR3 DNA: TGTGCCAGCAGCGGACCCCCGGGACAGGGTGCACCGGCCCTCCACTTT
CDR3 protein: CASSGPPGQGAPALHF

J gene: TRBJ1-5
D gene: TRBD1
clone size: few
V gene: TRBV6-5
CDR3 DNA: TGTGCTTCCTCACAGGGGGGGTTGGGTCAGCCCCAGCATTTT
CDR3 protein: CASSQGGLGQPQHF

J gene: TRBJ2-5
D gene: NA
clone size: once
V gene: TRBV15
CDR3 DNA: TGTGCCACCAGCAGAGACAAGCAGACCCAGTACTTC
CDR3 protein: CATSRDKQTQYF

J gene: TRBJ1-6
D gene: NA
clone size: once
V gene: TRBV30
CDR3 DNA: TGTGCCTGGAGTGGTAGGCGGGGAGGGGATTCACCCCTCCACTTT
CDR3 protein: CAWSGRRGGDSPLHF